The rows below give T cell receptor beta chains drawn from one sample of a study of T cell repertoires in cytomegalovirus infection. TCRdb re-called the reads with MiXCR, one entry per CDR3 protein. The table has 80,000 or so distinct CDR3 sequences, 20% to 30% seen once. Their recognized antigens are unknown. The sequences come from CD8+ T cells from cultured PBMCs, collected from culture after CMV antigen stimulation. All receptors derive from a human donor in good health (CMV status not recorded). Some clones in this sample may be carry-over from other donors' samples. Both conserved end residues are part of each CDR3. Each record gives: J gene, D gene, clone size, V gene, CDR3 DNA, CDR3 protein. A D gene is named only where the DNA matches it firmly. Rows give clone size only sometimes, using once, few, many, or a class for an expanded clone.

>TRBJ2-1|TRBD2|many|TRBV4-2
TGTGCCAGCAGCCAAGAAACTAGCGGGGGCTTTGTTGACAATGAGCAGTTCTTC
CASSQETSGGFVDNEQFF
>TRBJ1-1|TRBD1|few|TRBV7-2
TGTGCCAGCAGCCCGACAGGGTACGGAGCTTTCTTT
CASSPTGYGAFF
>TRBJ2-1|.|many|TRBV7-8
TGTGCCAGCAGCTTAGGAGGGCACAATGAGCAGTTCTTC
CASSLGGHNEQFF
>TRBJ2-1|.|few|TRBV9
TGTGCCAGCGGCCGGAGCTCCTACAATGAGCAGTTCTTC
CASGRSSYNEQFF
>TRBJ2-7|TRBD1|.|TRBV19
TGTGCCAGTAGTAGACAGGGAGAATCCTACGAGCAGTACTTC
CASSRQGESYEQYF
>TRBJ2-7|.|many|TRBV4-1
TGCGCCAGCAGCCAAGACCGGTGGGAGAGATTCTACGAGCAGTACTTC
CASSQDRWERFYEQYF
>TRBJ2-1|TRBD2|few|TRBV6-2/TRBV6-3
TGTGCCAGCACCGAGGCGGGGGGGTCGTCTGGGAATGAGCAGTTCTTC
CASTEAGGSSGNEQFF
>TRBJ2-3|TRBD2|.|TRBV27
TGTGTCAGCAGTTTATCGGGGGGGGATACGCAGTATTTT
CVSSLSGGDTQYF
>TRBJ2-5|TRBD2|.|TRBV2
TGTGCCAGCAGTGAGTGGCTAGCGGTACACCCCCAAGAGACCCAGTACTTC
CASSEWLAVHPQETQYF
>TRBJ2-7|.|few|TRBV5-1
TGCGCCAGCAGCCAGGGATTGGGATACGAGCAGTACTTC
CASSQGLGYEQYF
>TRBJ2-7|TRBD1|.|TRBV3-1
TGTGCCAGCAGCCATGACAGGGGCGTAGAGTACGAGCAGTACTTC
CASSHDRGVEYEQYF
>TRBJ2-2|.|.|TRBV7-2
TGTGCCACCCCCGAGGGTGACGGGCGGCTCACCGGGGAGCTGTTTTTT
CATPEGDGRLTGELFF
>TRBJ1-4|.|.|TRBV5-6
TGTGCCAGCAGCTTGGCGTCTCCGAGCCGTGATGAAAAACTGTTTTTT
CASSLASPSRDEKLFF
>TRBJ2-7|.|once|TRBV28
TGTGCCAGCAGCTCAAAAGACCTCGGCGCCTTCTACGAGCAGTACTTC
CASSSKDLGAFYEQYF
>TRBJ2-3|TRBD2|many|TRBV7-4
TGTGCCAGCAGCTTAGTCGGGGGGAATACGCAGTATTTT
CASSLVGGNTQYF
>TRBJ2-1|.|.|TRBV18
TGTGCCAGCTCATTGGCTGGCGGGGCCTACAATGAGCAGTTCTTC
CASSLAGGAYNEQFF
>TRBJ1-2|.|many|TRBV7-2
TGTGCCAGCAGACTAACCTATGGCTACACCTTC
CASRLTYGYTF
>TRBJ1-2|TRBD1|few|TRBV28
TGTGCCAGCAGTTCTTCAGGGGGCGTTGGCTACACCTTC
CASSSSGGVGYTF
>TRBJ1-1|.|few|TRBV4-3
TGCGCCAGCAGCCAAGATTCCACCGCAAACACTGAAGCTTTCTTT
CASSQDSTANTEAFF
>TRBJ2-1|.|few|TRBV13
TGTGCCAGCAGCCCCGGAGTAAACAATGAGCAGTTCTTC
CASSPGVNNEQFF
>TRBJ1-5|.|.|TRBV4-1
TGCGCCAGCAGCCAAGTCTTTGGGGGCGACCAGCCCCAGCATTTT
CASSQVFGGDQPQHF
>TRBJ2-1|TRBD2|.|TRBV5-1
TGCGCCAGCAGCTGGGACAGCCGACTAGCGGGGCCTAACTACAATGAGCAGTTCTTC
CASSWDSRLAGPNYNEQFF
>TRBJ2-7|TRBD2|few|TRBV12-3/TRBV12-4
TGTGCCAGCAGTTCCCACCTAACCGGGACTAGCGGTGGACCCCCCTACGAGCAGTACTTC
CASSSHLTGTSGGPPYEQYF
>TRBJ2-1|TRBD2|.|TRBV7-4
TGTGCCAGCAGCTTATCTCCCACTGGACGACTAGCGCCCAGCTCCTACAATGAGCAGTTCTTC
CASSLSPTGRLAPSSYNEQFF
>TRBJ1-1|TRBD1|.|TRBV7-3
TGTGCCAGCAGCCAACACAGGGGGAACACTGAAGCTTTCTTT
CASSQHRGNTEAFF
>TRBJ1-2|TRBD1|many|TRBV7-9
TGTGCCAGCAGTCTTGGGACAGGGGGTGACTATGGCTACACCTTC
CASSLGTGGDYGYTF
>TRBJ2-7|.|.|TRBV28
TGTGCCAGCAGTTTTCTGGGGGGCAGGGATGAGGAGCAGTACTTC
CASSFLGGRDEEQYF
>TRBJ1-1|.|few|TRBV24-1
TGTGCCACCAGTGATCACCGGCTCACTGAAGCTTTCTTT
CATSDHRLTEAFF
>TRBJ2-7|TRBD1|few|TRBV2
TGTGCCAGCAGGAAAGGACAGGGAAGCGAGCAGTACTTC
CASRKGQGSEQYF
>TRBJ1-3|TRBD1|.|TRBV20-1
TGCAGTGCGGAGACAGGGGTGACTGGAAACACCATATATTTT
CSAETGVTGNTIYF
>TRBJ1-1|.|.|TRBV30
TGTGCCTGGAGGGAGACAGGTTTGAGCACTGAAGCTTTCTTT
CAWRETGLSTEAFF
>TRBJ1-1|.|few|TRBV6-1
TGTGCCAGCACCTACGGGGTCGGGGGAGGGGACACTGAAGCTTTCTTT
CASTYGVGGGDTEAFF
>TRBJ2-3|.|.|TRBV6-1
TGTGCCAGCAGTGAGGTAGAGGTCGGGGGTGACGGGGCAGATACGCAGTATTTT
CASSEVEVGGDGADTQYF
>TRBJ1-6|TRBD1|few|TRBV20-1
TGCAGTGCTGGGGCGGGCGACAGGGGGAGTTCACCCCTCCACTTT
CSAGAGDRGSSPLHF
>TRBJ2-3|TRBD2|few|TRBV11-2
TGTGCCAGCAGCGGGAAGGACGGTGGGACTAGCGGATTGAGCACAGATACGCAGTATTTT
CASSGKDGGTSGLSTDTQYF
>TRBJ2-1|TRBD2|many|TRBV6-2/TRBV6-3
TGTGCCAGCAGTCAGGCCCTAGCGGGAGCGGGGAACAATGAGCAGTTCTTC
CASSQALAGAGNNEQFF
>TRBJ2-5|TRBD2|.|TRBV2
TGTGCCAGCAGTGAAGCTGGGAGGACTAGCGGGAGGCGGGAGACCCAGTACTTC
CASSEAGRTSGRRETQYF
>TRBJ1-5|.|.|TRBV28
TGTGCCAGCAGTTTGCCACCAAGCGTAAGCAATCAGCCCCAGCATTTT
CASSLPPSVSNQPQHF
>TRBJ1-6|TRBD1|.|TRBV24-1
TGTGCCACCAGTTCTGGACAGGTCTATAATTCACCCCTCCACTTT
CATSSGQVYNSPLHF
>TRBJ2-5|.|few|TRBV10-3
TGTGCCACCCGAGGCCCCCAAGAGACCCAGTACTTC
CATRGPQETQYF
>TRBJ2-7|.|.|TRBV11-2
TGTGCCAGCAGCTTAGCCACCGGGACCCCCAAGCCCGAGCAGTACTTC
CASSLATGTPKPEQYF
>TRBJ2-7|.|.|TRBV15
TGTGCCACCAGCAGAGGGAGATCAGGGGGGGGATCCTACGAGCAGTACTTC
CATSRGRSGGGSYEQYF